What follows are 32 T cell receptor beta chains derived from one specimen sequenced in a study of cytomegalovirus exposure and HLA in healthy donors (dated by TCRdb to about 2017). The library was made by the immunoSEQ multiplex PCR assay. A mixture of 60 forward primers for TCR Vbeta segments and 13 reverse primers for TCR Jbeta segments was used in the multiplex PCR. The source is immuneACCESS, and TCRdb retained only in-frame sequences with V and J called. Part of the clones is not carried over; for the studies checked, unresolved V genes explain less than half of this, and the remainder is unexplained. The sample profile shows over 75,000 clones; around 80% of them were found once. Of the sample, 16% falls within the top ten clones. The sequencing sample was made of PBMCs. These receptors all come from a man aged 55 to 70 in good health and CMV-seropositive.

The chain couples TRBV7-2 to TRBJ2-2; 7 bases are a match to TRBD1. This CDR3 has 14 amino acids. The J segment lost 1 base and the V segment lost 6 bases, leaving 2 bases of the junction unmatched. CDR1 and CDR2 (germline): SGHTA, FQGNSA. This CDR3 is CASRTGQNTGELFF. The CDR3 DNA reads TGTGCCAGCAGGACAGGGCAGAACACCGGGGAGCTGTTTTTT.

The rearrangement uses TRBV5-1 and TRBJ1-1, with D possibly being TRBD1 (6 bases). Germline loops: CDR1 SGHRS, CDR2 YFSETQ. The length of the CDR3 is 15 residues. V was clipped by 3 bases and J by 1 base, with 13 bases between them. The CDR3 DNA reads TGCGCCAGCAGCTCCCAGGGGTGGGGGAACACTGAAGCTTTCTTT. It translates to CASSSQGWGNTEAFF.

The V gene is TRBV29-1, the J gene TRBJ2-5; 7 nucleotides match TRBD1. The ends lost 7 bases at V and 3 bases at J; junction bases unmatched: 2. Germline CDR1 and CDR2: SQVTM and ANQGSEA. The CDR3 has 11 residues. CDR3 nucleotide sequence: TGCAGCGCGACAGGGAAAGAGACCCAGTACTTC. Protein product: CSATGKETQYF.

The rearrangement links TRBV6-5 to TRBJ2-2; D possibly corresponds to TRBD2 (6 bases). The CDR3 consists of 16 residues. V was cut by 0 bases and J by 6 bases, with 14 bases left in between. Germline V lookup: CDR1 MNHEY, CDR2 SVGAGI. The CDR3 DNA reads TGTGCCAGCAGTTACTCGCTGGCCCGGGGGTCCGGGGAGCTGTTTTTT. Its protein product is CASSYSLARGSGELFF.

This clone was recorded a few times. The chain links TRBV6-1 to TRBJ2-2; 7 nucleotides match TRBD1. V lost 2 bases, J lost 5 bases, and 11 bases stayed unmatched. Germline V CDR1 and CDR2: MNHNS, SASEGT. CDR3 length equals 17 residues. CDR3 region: CASSESRTGLPTGELFF. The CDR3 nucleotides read TGTGCCAGCAGTGAATCCCGGACAGGACTCCCAACCGGGGAGCTGTTTTTT.

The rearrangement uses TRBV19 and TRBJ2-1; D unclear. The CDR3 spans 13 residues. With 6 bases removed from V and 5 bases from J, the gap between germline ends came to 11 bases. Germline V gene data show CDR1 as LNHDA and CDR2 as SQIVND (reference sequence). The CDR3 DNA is TGTGCCAGTAGCATCACAGTGGACAATGAGCAGTTCTTC. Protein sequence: CASSITVDNEQFF.

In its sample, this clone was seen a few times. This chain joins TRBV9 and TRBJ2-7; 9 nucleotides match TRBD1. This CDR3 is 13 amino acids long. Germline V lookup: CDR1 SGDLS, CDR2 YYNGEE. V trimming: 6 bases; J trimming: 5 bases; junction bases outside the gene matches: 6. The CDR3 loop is CASNPGQGDEQYF. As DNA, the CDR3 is TGTGCCAGCAATCCGGGACAGGGTGACGAGCAGTACTTC.

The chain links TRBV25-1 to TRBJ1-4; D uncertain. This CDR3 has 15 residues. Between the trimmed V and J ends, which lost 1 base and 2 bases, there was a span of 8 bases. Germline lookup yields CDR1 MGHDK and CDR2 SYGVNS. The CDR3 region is CASSESGVTNEKLFF. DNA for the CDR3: TGTGCCAGCAGTGAATCGGGAGTTACTAATGAAAAACTGTTTTTT. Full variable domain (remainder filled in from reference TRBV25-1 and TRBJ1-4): EADIYQTPRYLVIGTGKKITLECSQTMGHDKMYWYQQDPGMELHLIHYSYGVNSTEKGDLSSESTVSRIRTEHFPLTLESARPSHTSQYLCASSESGVTNEKLFFGSGTQLSVL.

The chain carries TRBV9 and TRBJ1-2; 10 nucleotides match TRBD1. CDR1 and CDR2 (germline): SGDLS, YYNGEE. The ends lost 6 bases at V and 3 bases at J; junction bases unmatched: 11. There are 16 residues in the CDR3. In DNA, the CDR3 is TGTGCCAGCACCCAGACAGGGGGCGGAATCGACTATGGCTACACCTTC. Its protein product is CASTQTGGGIDYGYTF.

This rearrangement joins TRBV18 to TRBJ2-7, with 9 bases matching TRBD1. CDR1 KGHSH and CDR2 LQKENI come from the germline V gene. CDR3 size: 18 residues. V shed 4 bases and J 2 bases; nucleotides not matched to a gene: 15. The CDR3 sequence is CASSLVPGQGQRTYEQYF. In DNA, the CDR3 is TGTGCCAGCTCACTCGTACCGGGACAGGGCCAACGGACCTACGAGCAGTACTTC.

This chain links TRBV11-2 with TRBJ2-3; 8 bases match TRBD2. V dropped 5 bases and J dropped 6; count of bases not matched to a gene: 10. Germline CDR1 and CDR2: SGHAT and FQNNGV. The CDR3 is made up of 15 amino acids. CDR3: CASSTIAGRGDTQYF. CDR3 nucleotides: TGTGCCAGCAGCACCATAGCGGGGAGGGGGGATACGCAGTATTTT.

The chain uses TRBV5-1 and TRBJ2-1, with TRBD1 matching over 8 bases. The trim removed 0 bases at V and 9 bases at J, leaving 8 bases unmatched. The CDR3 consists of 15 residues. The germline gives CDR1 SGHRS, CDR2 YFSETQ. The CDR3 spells CASSLAGQGWSEQFF. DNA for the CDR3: TGCGCCAGCAGCTTGGCTGGACAGGGATGGAGTGAGCAGTTCTTC.

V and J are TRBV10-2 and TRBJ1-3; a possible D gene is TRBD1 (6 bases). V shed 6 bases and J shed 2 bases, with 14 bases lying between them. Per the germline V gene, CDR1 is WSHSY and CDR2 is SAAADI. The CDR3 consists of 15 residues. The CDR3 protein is CASRVTGTTGNTIYF. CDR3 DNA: TGCGCCAGCAGAGTAACCGGGACAACTGGAAACACCATATATTTT.

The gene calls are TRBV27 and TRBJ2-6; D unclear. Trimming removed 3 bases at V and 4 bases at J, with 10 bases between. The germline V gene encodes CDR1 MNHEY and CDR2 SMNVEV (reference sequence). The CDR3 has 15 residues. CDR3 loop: CASSLYGLGANVLTF. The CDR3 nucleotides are TGTGCCAGCAGTTTGTACGGGTTAGGGGCCAACGTCCTGACTTTC.

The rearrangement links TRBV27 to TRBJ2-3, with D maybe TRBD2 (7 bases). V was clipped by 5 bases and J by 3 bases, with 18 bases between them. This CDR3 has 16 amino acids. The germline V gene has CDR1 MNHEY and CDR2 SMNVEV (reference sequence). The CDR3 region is CASSPWGGVGTDTQYF. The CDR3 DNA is TGTGCCAGCAGTCCGTGGGGGGGCGTCGGGACAGATACGCAGTATTTT.

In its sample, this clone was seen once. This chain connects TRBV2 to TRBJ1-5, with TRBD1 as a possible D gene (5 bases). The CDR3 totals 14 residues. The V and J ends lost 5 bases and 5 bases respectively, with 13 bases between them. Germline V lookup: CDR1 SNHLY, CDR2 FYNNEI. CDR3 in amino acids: CASSFGQGHQPQHF. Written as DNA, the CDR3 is TGTGCCAGCAGTTTCGGACAAGGACATCAGCCCCAGCATTTT.

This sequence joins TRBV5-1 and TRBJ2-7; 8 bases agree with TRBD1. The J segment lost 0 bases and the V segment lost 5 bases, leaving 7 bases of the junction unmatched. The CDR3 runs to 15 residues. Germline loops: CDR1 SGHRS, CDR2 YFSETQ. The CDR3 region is CASSGGRGPSYEQYF. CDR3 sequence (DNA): TGCGCCAGCAGTGGGGGCAGGGGGCCCTCCTACGAGCAGTACTTC.

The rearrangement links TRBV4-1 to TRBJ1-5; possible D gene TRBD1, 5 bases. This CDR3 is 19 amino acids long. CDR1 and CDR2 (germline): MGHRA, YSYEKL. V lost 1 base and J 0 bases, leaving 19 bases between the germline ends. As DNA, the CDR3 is TGCGCCAGCAGCCAAGTTGGAGCCACGACAGCTTATAGCAATCAGCCCCAGCATTTT. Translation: CASSQVGATTAYSNQPQHF.

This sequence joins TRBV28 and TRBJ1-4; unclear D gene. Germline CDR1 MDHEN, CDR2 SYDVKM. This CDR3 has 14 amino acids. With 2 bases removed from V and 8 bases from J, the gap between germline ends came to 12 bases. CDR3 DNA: TGTGCCAGCAGTTTAGGAGGGTCAAGGGAAAAACTGTTTTTT. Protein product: CASSLGGSREKLFF.

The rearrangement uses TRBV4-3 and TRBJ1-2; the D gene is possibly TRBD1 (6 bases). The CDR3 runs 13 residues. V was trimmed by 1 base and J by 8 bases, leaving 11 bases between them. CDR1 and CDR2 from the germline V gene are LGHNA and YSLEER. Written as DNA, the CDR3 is TGCGCCAGCAGCCAAGTGGGGGGGCAGGGCTACACCTTC. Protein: CASSQVGGQGYTF.

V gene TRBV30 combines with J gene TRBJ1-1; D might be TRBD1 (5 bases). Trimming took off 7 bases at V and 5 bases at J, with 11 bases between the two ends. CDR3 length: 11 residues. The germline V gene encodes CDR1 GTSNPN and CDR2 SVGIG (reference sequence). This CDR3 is CAFQGRTEAFF. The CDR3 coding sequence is TGTGCCTTTCAGGGAAGGACTGAAGCTTTCTTT.

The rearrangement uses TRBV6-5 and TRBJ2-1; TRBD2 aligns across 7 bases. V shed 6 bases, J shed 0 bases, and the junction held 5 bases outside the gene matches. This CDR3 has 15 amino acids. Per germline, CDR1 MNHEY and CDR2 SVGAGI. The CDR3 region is CASSQTGGSYNEQFF. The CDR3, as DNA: TGTGCCAGCAGCCAGACGGGGGGCTCCTACAATGAGCAGTTCTTC.

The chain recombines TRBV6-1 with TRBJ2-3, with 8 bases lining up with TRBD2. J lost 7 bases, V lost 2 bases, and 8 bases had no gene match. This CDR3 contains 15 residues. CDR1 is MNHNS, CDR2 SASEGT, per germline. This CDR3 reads CASSEFRGGGNTQYF. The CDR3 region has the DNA TGTGCCAGCAGTGAATTTCGGGGGGGAGGGAATACGCAGTATTTT.

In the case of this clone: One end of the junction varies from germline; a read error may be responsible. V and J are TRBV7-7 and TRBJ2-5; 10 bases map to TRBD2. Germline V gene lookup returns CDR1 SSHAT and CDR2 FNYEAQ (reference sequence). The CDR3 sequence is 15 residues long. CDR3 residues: CASSFSGGTGETQYF. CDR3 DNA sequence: TGTGCTAGCAGTTTTAGCGGGGGGACAGGAGAGACCCAGTACTTC.

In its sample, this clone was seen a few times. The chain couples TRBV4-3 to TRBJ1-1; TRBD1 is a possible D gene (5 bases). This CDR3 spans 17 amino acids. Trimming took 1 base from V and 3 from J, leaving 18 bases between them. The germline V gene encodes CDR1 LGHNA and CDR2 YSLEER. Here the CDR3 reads CASSQGWAQGGDTEAFF. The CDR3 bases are TGCGCCAGCAGCCAAGGGTGGGCCCAAGGAGGGGACACTGAAGCTTTCTTT.

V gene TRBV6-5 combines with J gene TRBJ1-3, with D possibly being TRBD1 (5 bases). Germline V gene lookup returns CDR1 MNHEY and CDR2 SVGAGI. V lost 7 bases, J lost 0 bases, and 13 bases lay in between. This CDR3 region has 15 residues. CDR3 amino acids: CASKRGVGSGNTIYF. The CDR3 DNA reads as TGTGCCAGCAAACGGGGGGTAGGCTCTGGAAACACCATATATTTT.

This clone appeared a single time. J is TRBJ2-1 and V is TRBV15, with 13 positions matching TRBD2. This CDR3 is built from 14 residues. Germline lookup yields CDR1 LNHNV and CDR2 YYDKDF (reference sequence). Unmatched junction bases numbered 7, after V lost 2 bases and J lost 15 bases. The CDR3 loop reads CATSRSGTSGDPFF. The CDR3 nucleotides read TGTGCCACCAGCAGATCCGGGACTAGCGGGGATCCGTTCTTC.

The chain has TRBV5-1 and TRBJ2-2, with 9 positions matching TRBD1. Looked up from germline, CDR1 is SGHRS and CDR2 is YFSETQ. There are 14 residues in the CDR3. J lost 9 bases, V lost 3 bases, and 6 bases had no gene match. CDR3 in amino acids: CASSWDRAQRELFF. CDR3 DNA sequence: TGCGCCAGCAGCTGGGACAGGGCTCAACGGGAGCTGTTTTTT.

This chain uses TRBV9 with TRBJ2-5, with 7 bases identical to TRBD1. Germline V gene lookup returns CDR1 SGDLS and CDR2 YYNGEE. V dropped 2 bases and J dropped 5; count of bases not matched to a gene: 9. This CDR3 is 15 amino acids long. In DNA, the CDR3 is TGTGCCAGCAGCGTCGGACAGGCCATACCGGAGACCCAGTACTTC. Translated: CASSVGQAIPETQYF.

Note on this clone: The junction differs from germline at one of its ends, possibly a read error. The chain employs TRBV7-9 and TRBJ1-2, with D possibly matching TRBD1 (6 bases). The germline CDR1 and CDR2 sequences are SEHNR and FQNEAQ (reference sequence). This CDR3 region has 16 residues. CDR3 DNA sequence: TGTTCCAGCAGCTTAGTTAGTCTGGACAGCATCTATGGCTACACCTTC. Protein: CSSSLVSLDSIYGYTF. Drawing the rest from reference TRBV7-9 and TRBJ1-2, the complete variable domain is DTGVSQNPRHKITKRGQNVTFRCDPISEHNRLYWYRQTLGQGPEFLTYFQNEAQLEKSRLLSDRFSAERPKGSFSTLEIQRTEQGDSAMYLCSSSLVSLDSIYGYTFGSGTRLTVV.

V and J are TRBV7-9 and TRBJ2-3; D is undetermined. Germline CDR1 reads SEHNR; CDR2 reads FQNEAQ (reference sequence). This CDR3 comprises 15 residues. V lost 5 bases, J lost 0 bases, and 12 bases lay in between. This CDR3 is CASSLLQSSTDTQYF. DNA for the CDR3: TGTGCCAGCAGCCTGTTACAGAGTAGCACAGATACGCAGTATTTT. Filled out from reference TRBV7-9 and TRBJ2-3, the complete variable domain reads DTGVSQNPRHKITKRGQNVTFRCDPISEHNRLYWYRQTLGQGPEFLTYFQNEAQLEKSRLLSDRFSAERPKGSFSTLEIQRTEQGDSAMYLCASSLLQSSTDTQYFGPGTRLTVL.

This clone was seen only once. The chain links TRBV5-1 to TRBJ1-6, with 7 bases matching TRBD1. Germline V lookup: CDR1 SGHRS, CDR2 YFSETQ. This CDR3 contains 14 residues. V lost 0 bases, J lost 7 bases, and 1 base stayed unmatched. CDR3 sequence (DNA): TGCGCCAGCAGCTTGGGAGGGGGCAATTCACCCCTCCACTTT. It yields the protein CASSLGGGNSPLHF.